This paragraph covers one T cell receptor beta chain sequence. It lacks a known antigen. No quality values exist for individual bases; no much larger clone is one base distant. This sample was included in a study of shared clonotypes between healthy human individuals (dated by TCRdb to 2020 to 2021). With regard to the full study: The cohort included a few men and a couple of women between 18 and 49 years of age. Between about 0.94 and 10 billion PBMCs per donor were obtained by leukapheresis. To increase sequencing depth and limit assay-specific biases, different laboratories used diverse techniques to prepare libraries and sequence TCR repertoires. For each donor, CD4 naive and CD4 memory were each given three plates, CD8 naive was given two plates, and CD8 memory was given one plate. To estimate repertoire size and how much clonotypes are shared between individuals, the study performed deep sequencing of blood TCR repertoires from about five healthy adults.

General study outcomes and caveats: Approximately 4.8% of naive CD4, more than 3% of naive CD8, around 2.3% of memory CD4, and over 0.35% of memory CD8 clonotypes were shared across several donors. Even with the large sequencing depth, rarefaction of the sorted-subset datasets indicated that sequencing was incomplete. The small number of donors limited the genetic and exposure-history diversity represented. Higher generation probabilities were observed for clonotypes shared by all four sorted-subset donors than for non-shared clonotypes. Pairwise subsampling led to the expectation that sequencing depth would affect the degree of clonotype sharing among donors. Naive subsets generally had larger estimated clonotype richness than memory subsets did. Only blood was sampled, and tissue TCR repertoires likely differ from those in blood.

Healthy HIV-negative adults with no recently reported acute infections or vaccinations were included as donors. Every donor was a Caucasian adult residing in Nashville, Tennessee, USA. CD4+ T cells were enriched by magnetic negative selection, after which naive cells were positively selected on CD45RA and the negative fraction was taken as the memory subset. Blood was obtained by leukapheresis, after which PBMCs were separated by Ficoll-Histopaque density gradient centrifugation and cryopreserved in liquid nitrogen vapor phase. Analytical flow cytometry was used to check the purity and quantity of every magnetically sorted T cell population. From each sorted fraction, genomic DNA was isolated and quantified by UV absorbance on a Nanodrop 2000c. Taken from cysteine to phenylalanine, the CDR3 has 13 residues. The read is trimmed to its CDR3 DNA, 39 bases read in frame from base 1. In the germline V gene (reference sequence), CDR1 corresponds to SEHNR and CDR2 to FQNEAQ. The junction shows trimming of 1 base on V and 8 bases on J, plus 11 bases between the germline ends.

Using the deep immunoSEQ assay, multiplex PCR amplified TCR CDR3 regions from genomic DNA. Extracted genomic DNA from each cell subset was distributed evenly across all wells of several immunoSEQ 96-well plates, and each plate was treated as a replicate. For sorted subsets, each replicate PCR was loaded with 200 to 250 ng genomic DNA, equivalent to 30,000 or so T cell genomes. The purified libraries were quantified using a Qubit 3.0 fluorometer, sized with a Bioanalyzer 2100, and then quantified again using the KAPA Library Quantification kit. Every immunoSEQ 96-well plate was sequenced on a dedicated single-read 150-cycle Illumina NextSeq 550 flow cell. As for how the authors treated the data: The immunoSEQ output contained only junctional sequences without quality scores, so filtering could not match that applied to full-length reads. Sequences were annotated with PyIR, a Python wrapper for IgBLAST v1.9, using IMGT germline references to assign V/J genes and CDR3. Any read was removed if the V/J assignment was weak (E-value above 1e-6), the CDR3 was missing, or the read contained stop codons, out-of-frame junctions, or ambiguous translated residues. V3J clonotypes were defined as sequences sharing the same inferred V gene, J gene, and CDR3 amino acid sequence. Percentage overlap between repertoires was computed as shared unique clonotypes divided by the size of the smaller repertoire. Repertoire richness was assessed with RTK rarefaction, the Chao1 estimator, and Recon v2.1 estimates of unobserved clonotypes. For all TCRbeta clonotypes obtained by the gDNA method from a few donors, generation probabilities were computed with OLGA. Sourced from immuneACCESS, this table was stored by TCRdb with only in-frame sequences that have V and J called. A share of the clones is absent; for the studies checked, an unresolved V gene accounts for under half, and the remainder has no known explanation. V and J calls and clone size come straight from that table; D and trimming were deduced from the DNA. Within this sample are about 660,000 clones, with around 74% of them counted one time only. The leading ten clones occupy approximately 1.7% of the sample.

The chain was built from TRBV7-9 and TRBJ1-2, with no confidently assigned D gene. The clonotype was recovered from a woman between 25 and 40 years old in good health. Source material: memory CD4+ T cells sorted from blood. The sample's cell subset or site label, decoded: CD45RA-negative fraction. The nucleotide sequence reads TGTGCCAGCAGCTTAGGGTCGGTCGTGGGCTACACCTTC. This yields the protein CASSLGSVVGYTF.